A selection of T cell receptor beta chains follows, all from one sample in a study of T cells in tuberculosis. The repertoire was sequenced with immunoSEQ multiplex PCR; TCRdb's copy has only in-frame clones and lacks some. Of tens of thousands of clones in the sample, 85% to 95% are singletons; the top ten hold around 7.7%. The sequencing sample was made of PBMCs. These receptor sequences come from a donor aged 10-29 years with latent tuberculosis or without tuberculosis infection. Some clones in this sample may be carry-over from other donors' samples. The CDR3 runs from the conserved cysteine through the conserved F or W. Each record gives: CDR3 length, J gene, V gene, clone size, D gene, CDR3 protein. D genes are given only for firm matches. Rows give clone size only sometimes, using once, few, many, or a class for an expanded clone.

>15|TRBJ2-5|TRBV5-4|NA|NA
CASSFGSGIGETQYF
>15|TRBJ1-1|TRBV5-1|NA|NA
CASSDPGRPYTEAFF
>15|TRBJ2-7|TRBV5-1|NA|NA
CASSFSLQGPYEQYF
>12|TRBJ1-1|TRBV7-9|NA|NA
CASSRVEGTAFF
>14|TRBJ2-7|TRBV7-9|NA|NA
CASSPGLLSYEQYF
>13|TRBJ1-2|TRBV4-2|few|NA
CASSREGGGGYTF
>12|TRBJ2-1|TRBV9|NA|NA
CASSVAGDEQFF
>12|TRBJ1-1|TRBV5-4|once|NA
CASRSGNTEAFF
>15|TRBJ2-1|TRBV7-8|medium-sized|NA
CASSTPSTSYNEQFF
>15|TRBJ2-7|TRBV9|NA|NA
CASSASGTPAYEQYF
>15|TRBJ1-1|TRBV6-1|NA|TRBD1
CASSEFGTGATEAFF
>13|TRBJ1-4|TRBV27|NA|NA
CASSTGSPEKLFF
>12|TRBJ1-1|TRBV19|NA|NA
CASSHLFDEAFF
>13|TRBJ1-2|TRBV6-6|few|TRBD1
CASSLQGLNGYTF
>16|TRBJ2-2|TRBV11-2|NA|NA
CASSLGRGTSTGELFF
>18|TRBJ1-2|TRBV6-1|NA|TRBD1
CASSEGLRGTGGIYGYTF
>15|TRBJ2-1|TRBV5-1|NA|TRBD2
CASSLGREALNEQFF
>15|TRBJ2-5|TRBV2|NA|TRBD2
CASSEQLASKETQYF
>9|TRBJ1-1|TRBV7-2|NA|NA
CATKTEAFF
>16|TRBJ1-3|TRBV18|NA|TRBD1
CASSLGQVNSGNTIYF
>15|TRBJ2-7|TRBV4-1|NA|TRBD1
CASSQEDRGSYEQYF
>15|TRBJ2-2|TRBV12-5|NA|TRBD1
CASGLGQGYIGELFF
>17|TRBJ2-2|TRBV27|NA|TRBD2
CASSFRTSGRDTGELFF
>15|TRBJ2-7|TRBV12-5|NA|TRBD1
CASGLVPWQGEEQYF
>16|TRBJ2-7|TRBV10-3|NA|TRBD2
CAISESWREGEYEQYF
>17|TRBJ1-1|TRBV5-6|NA|NA
CASSFPLGLGVVTEAFF
>22|TRBJ2-7|TRBV4-2|once|TRBD2
CASSHKSRPSLIAGDTPYEQYF
>17|TRBJ2-4|TRBV27|NA|TRBD2
CASSLYRRGGAKNIQYF
>15|TRBJ1-3|TRBV30|NA|NA
CAWSGAGAAGNTIYF
>14|TRBJ2-7|TRBV10-1|NA|TRBD2
CASSRAGEVYEQYF
>15|TRBJ2-1|TRBV5-4|NA|TRBD2
CASSRTSGAYNEQFF
>14|TRBJ1-6|TRBV7-9|NA|NA
CASSSSGENSPLHF
>15|TRBJ1-3|TRBV11-2|NA|NA
CASSSLRGRERTIYF
>17|TRBJ2-5|TRBV5-1|once|TRBD2
CASSLVPGGELMKTQYF
>15|TRBJ1-2|TRBV14|NA|TRBD1
CASSLDRGQLYGYTF
>16|TRBJ2-3|TRBV5-1|NA|NA
CASSLTRRGTTDTQYF
>13|TRBJ2-5|TRBV7-9|few|TRBD1
CASSLPGGETQYF
>12|TRBJ2-7|TRBV2|NA|NA
CASRVLDREQYF
>15|TRBJ1-2|TRBV7-2|NA|TRBD1
CASSLAPGQDYGYTF
>15|TRBJ2-2|TRBV6-5|once|TRBD1
CASSYGAGGTGELFF
>15|TRBJ1-1|TRBV5-1|NA|NA
CASRVGDLLWTEAFF
>16|TRBJ1-2|TRBV25-1|NA|NA
CASSDLGGKTNYGYTF
>14|TRBJ2-1|TRBV6-1|few|NA
CASSTGRNNNEQFF
>17|TRBJ2-3|TRBV5-6|NA|TRBD2
CASSGPFLAGGSDTQYF
>14|TRBJ1-2|TRBV5-1|NA|TRBD1
CASSSTGTGDGYTF
>15|TRBJ2-3|TRBV10-1|NA|TRBD1
CASSEPGQGIDTQYF
>14|TRBJ2-5|TRBV5-1|NA|TRBD1
CASSPSTGDRTQYF
>15|TRBJ2-7|TRBV2|NA|TRBD1
CASSIQGQGINEQYF
>15|TRBJ2-3|TRBV21-1|once|NA
CASRLSGGHTDTQYF
>17|TRBJ1-3|TRBV9|NA|TRBD1
CASSGNLKDRAGNTIYF
>12|TRBJ1-2|TRBV27|NA|NA
CASSTRNYGYTF
>16|TRBJ1-4|TRBV28|NA|TRBD1
CASSSLGGLGNEKLFF
>15|TRBJ2-7|TRBV7-9|once|TRBD2
CASSPRGGTAYEQYF
>12|TRBJ1-2|TRBV28|NA|NA
CASTGANYGYTF
>15|TRBJ1-3|TRBV2|NA|NA
CARNEGSRGGNTIYF